The 14 T cell receptor beta chains reported below all come from one sample, sequenced in a study of memory CD4+ T cells and cytomegalovirus serostatus. TCRdb's table, derived via immunoSEQ multiplex PCR, lists solely in-frame clones and lacks some. The profile shows about 62,000 clones, around 76% of them singletons. Single viable CD3+CD4+CD8-CD45RO+ cells were sorted as the memory CD4+ T cells. The specimen was memory CD4+ T cells from blood. These receptors were collected from an adult in good health and CMV-seropositive.

The gene calls are TRBV28 and TRBJ2-5; no firm D call. The CDR3 totals 15 residues. Per the germline V gene, CDR1 is MDHEN and CDR2 is SYDVKM. V lost 4 bases, J lost 1 base, and 13 bases lay in between. The DNA for the CDR3 is TGTGCCAGCAGTTCCGAGACCGCCCTCCAAGAGACCCAGTACTTC. This sequence encodes CASSSETALQETQYF.

V and J are TRBV5-1 and TRBJ1-1; no firm D call. Germline V gene lookup returns CDR1 SGHRS and CDR2 YFSETQ. CDR3 length: 16 residues. The V gene lost 1 base and the J gene lost 1 base, with 14 bases spanning the gap. The CDR3 DNA sequence: TGCGCCAGCAGCTTGAACACGGGCCTGGGGAACACTGAAGCTTTCTTT. It encodes CASSLNTGLGNTEAFF.

The chain has TRBV5-4 and TRBJ1-1, with a possible D match to TRBD1 (5 bases). V was clipped by 3 bases and J by 4 bases, with 19 bases between them. This CDR3 contains 16 residues. The V gene's germline CDR1 is SGHNT and CDR2 YYREEE (reference sequence). CDR3 amino acids: CASSYDYVGATTEAFF. CDR3 sequence (DNA): TGTGCCAGCAGCTACGATTACGTCGGGGCGACCACTGAAGCTTTCTTT.

The chain links TRBV11-2 to TRBJ2-7, with 9 bases that match TRBD1. Germline V CDR1 and CDR2: SGHAT, FQNNGV. The CDR3 has 15 residues. V lost 2 bases and J lost 3; bases outside the gene matches: 5. CDR3 bases: TGTGCCAGCAGCTTAATGACAGGGGGTCTCTACGAGCAGTACTTC. The encoded protein is CASSLMTGGLYEQYF. The complete variable domain, with remaining parts taken from reference TRBV11-2 and TRBJ2-7, reads EAGVAQSPRYKIIEKRQSVAFWCNPISGHATLYWYQQILGQGPKLLIQFQNNGVVDDSQLPKDRFSAERLKGVDSTLKIQPAKLEDSAVYLCASSLMTGGLYEQYFGPGTRLTVT.

V gene TRBV28 combines with J gene TRBJ1-3, with 7 bases that match TRBD1. This CDR3 is built from 14 residues. J lost 0 bases, V lost 6 bases, and 2 bases had no gene match. The germline V gene encodes CDR1 MDHEN and CDR2 SYDVKM. CDR3 DNA: TGTGCCAGCAGGGGACAGCTCTCTGGAAACACCATATATTTT. This gives the protein CASRGQLSGNTIYF.

The chain employs TRBV6-1 and TRBJ2-3, with TRBD1 matching 7 bases. The CDR3 runs 15 residues. V was pared by 2 bases and J by 5 bases, with 7 bases of the junction left unmatched. Germline CDR1 reads MNHNS; CDR2 reads SASEGT. The CDR3 region is CASSESDRVGDTQYF. In nucleotides, the CDR3 is TGTGCCAGCAGTGAAAGCGACAGGGTCGGAGATACGCAGTATTTT.

This clone counts as medium-sized (0.01 to 0.1%). This chain uses TRBV28 with TRBJ2-7; D uncertain. CDR1 is MDHEN and CDR2 is SYDVKM in the germline V gene. Trimming took off 5 bases at V and 11 bases at J, with 16 bases between the two ends. The CDR3 length is 12 residues. CDR3 DNA: TGTGCCAGCAGTACAACGGGCTTTTGGGAGTACTTC. This codes for CASSTTGFWEYF.

This clone came up a few times. This sequence joins TRBV7-3 and TRBJ2-2, with a tentative D call TRBD2 (6 bases). This CDR3 contains 13 residues. Germline CDR1 reads SGHTA; CDR2 reads FQGTGA. Trimming removed 5 bases at V and 4 bases at J, with 8 bases between. The CDR3 region is CASSTSFTGELFF. The CDR3 DNA reads TGTGCCAGCAGCACTAGCTTCACCGGGGAGCTGTTTTTT.

The J gene is TRBJ2-5, the V gene TRBV10-2, with 9 bases that match TRBD2. Germline-derived CDR1 and CDR2 are WSHSY and SAAADI. This CDR3 has 14 amino acids. Trimming removed 6 bases from V and 1 base from J; junction bases left unmatched: 3. CDR3 region: CASRGGGAQETQYF. DNA of the CDR3: TGCGCCAGCAGGGGCGGGGGGGCCCAAGAGACCCAGTACTTC.

The chain carries TRBV2 and TRBJ1-2; no clear D gene. From germline, CDR1 is SNHLY and CDR2 FYNNEI. The CDR3 runs to 14 residues. Trimming cost V 2 bases and J 4 bases, with 11 bases left between them. CDR3 sequence (DNA): TGTGCCAGCAGTGAATCAGCTTTAACCTATGGCTACACCTTC. Translation gives CASSESALTYGYTF.

The V call is TRBV4-1, the J call TRBJ2-1; no definite D call. This CDR3 comprises 13 residues. V gave up 1 base and J gave up 10 bases, with 11 bases separating them. Germline V CDR1 and CDR2: MGHRA, YSYEKL. CDR3 DNA: TGCGCCAGCAGCCAAGTAACACCCACCGAGCAGTTCTTC. As protein: CASSQVTPTEQFF.

This clone appeared once. CDR3 region: CASSTPAGDRYEQYF. The CDR3 DNA is TGTGCCAGCAGTACTCCTGCGGGTGATCGATACGAGCAGTACTTC. The chain combines TRBV28 with TRBJ2-7; possibly TRBD2 for D (5 bases). This CDR3 is built from 15 residues. Trimming shortened V by 5 bases and J by 4 bases, and 18 bases separated the two germline ends. Looked up from germline, CDR1 is MDHEN and CDR2 is SYDVKM. The full variable domain, completed using reference TRBV28 and TRBJ2-7, is DVKVTQSSRYLVKRTGEKVFLECVQDMDHENMFWYRQDPGLGLRLIYFSYDVKMKEKGDIPEGYSVSREKKERFSLILESASTNQTSMYLCASSTPAGDRYEQYFGPGTRLTVT.

V usage is TRBV20-1 and J usage is TRBJ1-2; 7 nucleotides match TRBD1. Looked up from germline, CDR1 is DFQATT and CDR2 is SNEGSKA (reference sequence). V lost 2 bases and J lost 12; bases outside the gene matches: 3. The CDR3 consists of 10 residues. The CDR3 is CSARSTGDTF. The CDR3 DNA is TGCAGTGCTAGATCAACAGGGGACACCTTC.

This clone has only one observation. This chain joins TRBV30 and TRBJ2-2; D not resolved. The length of the CDR3 is 12 residues. The V gene lost 5 bases and the J gene lost 7 bases, with 11 bases spanning the gap. Germline CDR1 GTSNPN, CDR2 SVGIG (reference sequence). CDR3 coding DNA: TGTGCCTGGGGTCCAGCTGGCGGGGAGCTGTTTTTT. Amino acids: CAWGPAGGELFF. Full variable domain (outside the CDR3, taken from reference TRBV30 and TRBJ2-2): SQTIHQWPATLVQPVGSPLSLECTVEGTSNPNLYWYRQAAGRGLQLLFYSVGIGQISSEVPQNLSASRPQDRQFILSSKKLLLSDSGFYLCAWGPAGGELFFGEGSRLTVL.